This T cell receptor (beta chain) appears in the sequencing data of a study of blood T cells in healthy people across ages. Study-level findings and limits: Older individuals had lower TCR beta diversity per million T cells (the decline was roughly linear).

Investigators took about 9.2 milliliters of peripheral blood from every donor. Details on this clonotype: Its antigen remains unidentified.

A sample-barcoded 5' primer and a J-beta primer mix were used in a second PCR of about 7 to 12 cycles. TCRdb re-analysed the 5' RACE reads in MiXCR, keeping a single row per CDR3 protein. The table lists roughly 1,500,000 distinct CDR3 sequences, approximately 32% of them singletons. The CDR3 is 15 residues long. The germline gives CDR1 SGHTA, CDR2 FQGNSA. V shed 5 bases and J shed 2 bases, with 12 bases lying between them. This chain uses TRBV7-2 with TRBJ2-2; TRBD2 is a possible D gene (6 bases). Sequencing was performed on blood. This sequence was found in a woman under 40 in good health. DNA for the CDR3: TGTGCCAGCAGCCCGGCGGGAACCAACACCGGGGAGCTGTTTTTT. Protein: CASSPAGTNTGELFF.